This TCR beta chain originates from a study of PD-1 blockade in mismatch repair-deficient tumors. Study-level background: Patients had approximately 11 mismatch repair-deficient cancer types, all previously treated and progressing.

V was shortened by 6 bases and J by 5 bases, with 7 bases between the two germline ends. Germline-derived CDR1 and CDR2 are MDHEN and SYDVKM. This CDR3 contains 11 residues. Repertoires were generated with immunoSEQ multiplex PCR, while TCRdb's copy carries only in-frame clones and drops some. This table has 55,000 to 85,000 clones, more than 75% appearing once. The clonotype comes from an adult with mismatch repair-deficient cancer. Sequenced material: peripheral blood, taken 2 weeks after starting pembrolizumab. The gene calls are TRBV28 and TRBJ2-5; no definite D call. The chain's CDR3 is CASSVGETQYF. The CDR3 DNA reads as TGTGCCAGCAGCGTAGGGGAGACCCAGTACTTC.